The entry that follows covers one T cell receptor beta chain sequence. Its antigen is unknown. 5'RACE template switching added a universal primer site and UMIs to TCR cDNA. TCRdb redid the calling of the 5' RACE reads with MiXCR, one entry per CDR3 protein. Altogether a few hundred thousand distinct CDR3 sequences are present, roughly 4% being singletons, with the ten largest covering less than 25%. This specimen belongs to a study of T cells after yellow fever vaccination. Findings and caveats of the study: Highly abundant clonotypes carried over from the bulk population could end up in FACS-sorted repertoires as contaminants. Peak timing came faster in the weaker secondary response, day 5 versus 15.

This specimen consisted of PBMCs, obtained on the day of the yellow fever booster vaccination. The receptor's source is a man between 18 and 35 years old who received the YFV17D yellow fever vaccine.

The CDR3 is CASSLVTGRENTEAFF. CDR3 bases: TGTGCCAGCAGCTTAGTTACCGGCAGGGAGAACACTGAAGCTTTCTTT. The V and J genes are TRBV7-8 and TRBJ1-1; a possible D gene is TRBD1 (5 bases). The CDR3 sequence is 16 residues long. The V gene's germline CDR1 is SGHVS and CDR2 FQNEAQ. V lost 1 base and J 1 base, leaving 13 bases between the germline ends.